This T cell receptor (beta chain) stems from a study of cytomegalovirus exposure and HLA in healthy donors (dated by TCRdb to 2016 to 2017). General notes on the study: An earlier analysis of 587 of the donors reported over 250 Gb of sequence data and 117 million unique TCR beta sequences obtained from roughly 180 million T cells. An early release covering some 640 HLA-typed donors comprised 300 to 350 gigabases of sequencing data and some 79 million unique TCR sequences. Among the roughly 400 genotyped donors, about 83% belonged to the genetic ancestry cluster associated with self-reported Caucasian donors. The study was designed to test whether signatures of past pathogen exposure could be identified by cataloging public T cell receptors. The study used immunosequencing to profile the T cell repertoires of 666 subjects and linked those repertoires to cytomegalovirus serostatus. Besides the first cohort of 666 subjects, a separate validation cohort made up of 120 different subjects was used. The study combined high-throughput TCR immunosequencing, statistical association of individual TCRs with disease status, and machine learning to predict cytomegalovirus infection status. To study patterns of TCR occurrence, a later analysis re-analyzed previously published TCR beta repertoires from around 670 donors and added high-resolution HLA genotyping. In the later analysis, no new phenotypic data were used to find candidate immune exposures; instead, reliance was placed on TCR beta sequences and their occurrence across donors. To decide whether each TCR beta V gene segment behaved as functional or pseudogenic, an earlier analysis of fewer than 750 of the donors relied on high-throughput TCR beta sequencing. Donor age, sex, ethnicity and CMV serostatus were compiled together with the repertoire data. A later genetic analysis used genome-wide SNP genotypes for about three fifths of the roughly 700 donors, treating that subset as a discovery cohort. Every discovery cohort repertoire had been produced on one sequencing platform. HLA typing covered class I and class II loci at four-digit resolution. Typing coverage differed by locus: A, B, C, DRB1 and DQB1 were typed in about 620-630 donors, DQA1 in approximately 520, DPA1 in approximately 600, and DPB1 in roughly 450. Because of strong linkage in the cohort, roughly 5 DR-DQ haplotypes were treated as single units for association and clustering. Across 398 genotyped donors of the cohort, an average of about 240,000 unique TCR beta nucleotide sequences per donor were sequenced, and roughly 18% of those sequences were non-productive.

The library was prepared using the immunoSEQ multiplex PCR assay. For the multiplex PCR, a mixture combining 60 forward primers for TCR Vbeta segments and 13 reverse primers for TCR Jbeta segments was used. A multiplex PCR assay on genomic DNA amplified the CDR3 region of rearranged TCR beta genes. Amplified TCR beta libraries were sequenced as 87-base-pair reads on the Illumina HiSeq System. The original methods were these. Across the roughly 670 repertoires, a later analysis counted roughly 84 million unique TCR beta chains, 9.5 million to 12 million of which were shared by at least two donors. Raw reads were error-corrected and collapsed into unique sequences with a nearest-neighbor algorithm that merged closely related sequences to remove PCR and sequencing errors. Alignment of CDR3 sequences to IMGT reference sequences was used to assign V, D and J gene segments. For a sequence to be retained, a match of at least six nucleotides was required to both a V gene segment and a J gene segment. A rearrangement counted as productive if the CDR3 had no stop codons and remained in frame with V and J, and every other rearrangement counted as non-productive. Following IMGT convention, CDR3 was defined as the stretch from the second conserved V-encoded cysteine to the conserved J-encoded phenylalanine. Sequences without an unambiguous match to a single V gene segment were excluded from the earlier analysis of about 630 of the donors. In an earlier analysis of approximately 500 of the donors, a V segment was called functional when productive rearrangements were above 56.7%, and segregating when the standard deviation between donors exceeded 5%. A statistical classification framework was developed to diagnose cytomegalovirus status using the catalog of TCR beta chain sequences. In a later analysis, TCR nucleotide sequences were compared against IMGT/GENE-DB human TR gene sequences so that V and J genes could be assigned. A later analysis assigned CDR3 sequences and most-parsimonious VDJ recombination scenarios with the TCRdist pipeline. In a later analysis, each TCR beta chain was defined by its CDR3 amino acid sequence together with its V-gene family, and reads lacking a unique V-gene family were excluded. A later analysis removed over 500 highly shared, low-generation-probability nucleotide sequences to deal with suspected cross-contamination and a sequencing artifact. In a later analysis, a clonal expansion index was calculated for each public chain from normalized within-repertoire ranks of inferred template counts. In a later analysis, generation probabilities were computed using a VDJ recombination model fitted to out-of-frame rearrangements, and the results were checked against IGoR. Hypergeometric tests were used in a later analysis to score TCR-TCR, TCR-HLA and TCR-CMV co-occurrence, with a repertoire-size bias correction applied to the TCR pairs. To estimate false discovery rates, a later analysis permuted the HLA or CMV assignments 20 times. In a later analysis, co-occurring TCRs were grouped using DBSCAN, and TCRdist sequence similarity was added for clustering within HLA-allele-positive subsets. Co-occurrence clustering excluded repertoires with fewer than 30,000 or more than 120,000 public chains, plus five with anomalous nucleotide sharing. What TCRdb holds here is the immuneACCESS table cut down to in-frame rearrangements. Part of the clones is not present; checked against another copy, under half of the missing clones reflect an unresolved V gene, and the others are unexplained. Clone size and the V and J calls come from that table; the DNA yielded D and trimming. In this sample the table shows tens of thousands of clones, approximately 72% of which occur a single time. Around 10% of the sample belongs to the ten largest clones.

The cohort consisted of some 730 healthy bone marrow donors. All cohort members were sampled while nominally healthy, although unrecorded immune exposures were likely present. The donor was CMV seropositive and was included in the group of 289 seropositive cohort members. A peripheral blood sample was collected from each donor, and TCR beta sequencing was performed on peripheral blood mononuclear cells. Genomic DNA extraction from the blood cell samples was performed with the Qiagen DNeasy Blood Extraction Kit. To note about this clone: No cognate antigen has been identified for it. Base qualities were left out, and no much larger clone turns up one base away.

What the work shows at the level of the full study, not this receptor alone: Roughly uniform sequencing depth across donors was assumed in presence/absence analyses, although this assumption may not hold. A later analysis found that TCR association rates varied across HLA loci, with DRB1 alleles showing the most associated TCRs and HLA-C alleles the fewest. The earlier analysis of fewer than 750 of the donors excluded 15 to 20 rarely observed V segments, including chromosome 9 orphons, because counts were too low. In a later genetic analysis, a missense DCLRE1C variant was associated with V-gene and J-gene trimming of TCR beta chains, and the association was replicated in an independent cohort. Cytomegalovirus status was reported to be diagnosed by the classifier with high specificity and sensitivity in both the original and validation cohorts. According to a later analysis, parvovirus B19, influenza, CMV and Epstein-Barr virus appeared linked to several top co-occurrence clusters. A cluster of highly shared sequence variants was judged likely to represent a technical artifact of the sequencing pipeline. When HLA alleles, especially DR and DQ, strongly co-occurred, attributing TCR associations to individual alleles was difficult. Linkage disequilibrium might explain the correlated functional status among segregating V segments, but an unknown experimental factor could not be excluded. Specific HLA alleles were associated with more than 15,000 TCR beta sequences at a false discovery rate of 0.05 in a later analysis. Most TCR sequences were observed very rarely across donors, whereas some public TCRs were present in many individuals. Because HLA typing was missing for some donors at each locus, association tests included only the typed subset. The study gave a list of more than 150 TCR beta chains associated with cytomegalovirus. According to the authors, the approach could potentially be generalized to other disease states and immunological phenotypes. Most CMV-associated TCR beta chains appeared to be HLA-restricted in a later analysis, and the HLA associations seemed to be driven largely by CMV exposure. Compared with equally common non-associated chains, HLA-associated TCR beta chains in a later analysis were more clonally expanded and had lower generation probabilities. A further reported finding was that TCR beta sequences accurately predicted the HLA-A and HLA-B alleles for most subjects in the first cohort. The only immune exposure information available for the cohort was CMV serostatus. A later genetic analysis reported fewer N-insertions in productive TCRs among donors in an Asian-associated ancestry cluster than the roughly 700-donor mean. In an earlier analysis of 587 of the donors, most TCR beta V segments were observed in productive rearrangements about 87% or about 30% of the time, broadly matching IMGT annotations. In this cohort, only TCR beta chains were sequenced, and detectable features were limited by the absence of alpha or paired-chain data. Three of the identified cytomegalovirus-associated TCR beta chains were confirmed in vitro to be specific for cytomegalovirus antigens.

The source is a man aged 25-40 years in good health and CMV-seropositive. Sequenced sample: PBMCs.

The base sequence is TGTGCCAGCACCCCGGGGGAGACCCAGTACTTC. This yields the protein CASTPGETQYF. The receptor chain draws on TRBV7-9 and TRBJ2-5; the D gene is perhaps TRBD2, on 5 matching bases. The CDR3 contains 11 residues, cysteine and phenylalanine counted. The entry retains the CDR3 DNA only, 33 bases that are in frame from base 1. V is cut by 7 bases and J by 5 bases, and the space between the germline ends is 8 bases. CDR1 SEHNR and CDR2 FQNEAQ were looked up in the germline V gene (reference sequence).